This T cell receptor (beta chain) was documented in a study of T cell changes during pregnancy in multiple sclerosis (dated by TCRdb to between 2018 and 2021). The study in broad terms: In women with multiple sclerosis, the researchers looked at how the T cell repertoire shifted as pregnancy progressed.

In regard to this clone: The antigen it recognizes is unknown. Within one base of it there is no much larger clone, and no base qualities were kept.

The library was built by means of the immunoSEQ multiplex PCR assay. This is the immuneACCESS table as TCRdb keeps it, with only in-frame sequences that have V and J called. A part of the clones is gone; compared with another copy, unresolved V genes explain less than half, and the rest is unexplained. The sample table contains about 61,000 clones; only one count was recorded for around 89% of them. Of the sample, 0.89% falls within the top ten clones. Trimming at the junction amounts to 6 bases on V and 0 bases on J, and the germline ends lie 17 bases apart. The CDR3, cysteine through phenylalanine, is 16 amino acids long. Of the read, only the CDR3 DNA is kept; its 48 bases are in frame from base 1. The germline V gene supplies CDR1 SGHVS and CDR2 FQNEAQ.

This chain is built from TRBV7-8 and TRBJ2-5; 5 matching bases give a weak D call of TRBD1. This TCR derives from a female donor in good health, enrolled as a control in a pregnancy study. Sequenced material: peripheral blood, taken in the first trimester of pregnancy. The CDR3 corresponds to CASSLLGLQDQETQYF. The nucleotide sequence is given as TGTGCCAGCAGTCTCTTGGGGCTGCAGGACCAAGAGACCCAGTACTTC.